This note documents a single T cell receptor beta chain sequence. The data stem from a study of tumour-infiltrating T cells in Burkitt lymphoma. Study background: Repertoire clonality predicted overall and progression-free survival.

The CDR3 covers 15 residues. Germline V gives CDR1 LNHDA, CDR2 SQIVND (reference sequence). The V gene lost 5 bases and the J gene lost 0 bases, with 10 bases spanning the gap. Method: immunoSEQ multiplex PCR; TCRdb's copy keeps in-frame clones and lacks some. The repertoire has about 5,600 clones, about a sixth of them found once; the top ten carry roughly 13%. The receptor was derived from a human donor with diffuse large B-cell lymphoma. The chain is built from TRBV19 and TRBJ2-2; D is possibly TRBD1 or TRBD2 (5 bases each). The sequenced material came from tumor tissue. The CDR3 reads CASSGTRANTGELFF. The CDR3, as DNA: TGTGCCAGTAGTGGGACCCGGGCGAACACCGGGGAGCTGTTTTTT.